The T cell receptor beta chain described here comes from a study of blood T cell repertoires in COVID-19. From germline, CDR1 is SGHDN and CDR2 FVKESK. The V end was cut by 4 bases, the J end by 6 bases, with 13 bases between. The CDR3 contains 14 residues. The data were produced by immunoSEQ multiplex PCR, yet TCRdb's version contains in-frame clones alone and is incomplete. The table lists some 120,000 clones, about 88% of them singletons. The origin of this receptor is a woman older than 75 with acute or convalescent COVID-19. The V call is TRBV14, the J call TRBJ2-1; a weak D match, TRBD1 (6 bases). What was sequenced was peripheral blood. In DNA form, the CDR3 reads TGTGCCAGCAGCCTTGGGGGCGGTCTCAATGAGCAGTTCTTC. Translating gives CASSLGGGLNEQFF.